Sequencing of this T cell receptor (beta chain) was carried out in a study of OX40 agonist ivuxolimab in advanced cancers. Study-wide background: Ivuxolimab was delivered to patients intravenously every 2 weeks at doses spanning 0.01 to 10 mg/kg.

The study, taken as a whole, reports: At 0.1 to 3.0 mg/kg, CD4+ and CD8+ blood T cells expanded clonally by week 6.

At cycle 4 day 1, cycle 7 day 1, and baseline, blood was sampled. Worth noting for this clone: The antigen is not known.

There are 13 residues in the CDR3. Germline V gene sequence: CDR1 SNHLY, CDR2 FYNNEI. The germline V and J ends were trimmed by 3 bases and 1 base, with 6 bases remaining between them. TCRdb's copy holds only in-frame clones and misses some; the assay was immunoSEQ multiplex PCR. Here the sample spans 50,000 to 75,000 clones, more than 80% being singletons. The sequences come from CD4+ or CD8+ T cells sorted from blood, collected in a trial of the OX40 agonist ivuxolimab. The chain has TRBV2 and TRBJ1-1; no clear D gene. The clonotype was recovered from an adult with an advanced solid tumor such as melanoma, head and neck, liver or kidney cancer. The CDR3: CASSDWGNTEAFF. The CDR3 coding sequence is TGTGCCAGCAGTGACTGGGGGAACACTGAAGCTTTCTTT.